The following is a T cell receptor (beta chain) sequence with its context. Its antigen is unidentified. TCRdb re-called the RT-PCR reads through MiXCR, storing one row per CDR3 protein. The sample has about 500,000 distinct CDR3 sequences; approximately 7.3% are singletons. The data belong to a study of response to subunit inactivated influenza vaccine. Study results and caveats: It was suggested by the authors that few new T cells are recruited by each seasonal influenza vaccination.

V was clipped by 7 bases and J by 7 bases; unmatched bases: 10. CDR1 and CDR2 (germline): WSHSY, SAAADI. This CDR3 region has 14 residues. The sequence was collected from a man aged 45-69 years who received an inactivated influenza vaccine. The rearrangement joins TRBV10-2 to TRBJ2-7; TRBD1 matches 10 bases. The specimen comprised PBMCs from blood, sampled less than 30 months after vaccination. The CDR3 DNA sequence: TGCGCCAGCAATATCGGGACAGGGGTTAGAGAGCAGTACTTC. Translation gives CASNIGTGVREQYF.